This record concerns one TCR beta chain sequence. Participant age was roughly 18 to 95 years, and participants resided in about 25 US areas. This entry is derived from a study of blood T cell repertoires in COVID-19. Study overall: Samples came from the United States, Italy and Spain, spanning acute and convalescent COVID-19. PBMCs, B-cell-depleted T cells, or T cells provided the cDNA or gDNA that made up the material.

The germline V gene encodes CDR1 MNHEY and CDR2 SVGEGT. The germline V and J ends were trimmed by 6 bases and 0 bases, with 18 bases remaining between them. The CDR3 is 16 residues long. Data came from immunoSEQ multiplex PCR; TCRdb stores just in-frame clones and leaves some out. This sample has roughly 190,000 clones, with approximately 85% found just once. The rearrangement links TRBV6-2 or TRBV6-3 to TRBJ2-7; D perhaps matches TRBD1 (5 bases). This sequence originates from a middle-aged man who had recovered from COVID-19. The sequencing sample was made of PBMCs or T cells enriched from blood (not recorded which). For the CDR3, the DNA is TGTGCCAGCAGCCCAATCGGGCAGGGTAGCTCCTACGAGCAGTACTTC. Translation gives CASSPIGQGSSYEQYF.